This T cell receptor beta chain derives from a study of radiation and T cells in renal cell carcinoma. Study details: Nephrectomy followed 15 Gy stereotactic body radiation by 4 weeks. Study-wide findings and caveats: Baseline intratumoral clonotype presence is unknown without pretreatment biopsies. In blood, top tumor clones expanded by 2 weeks, shrinking by 4.

Sequenced by immunoSEQ multiplex PCR; TCRdb stores in-frame clones only, minus some. The data show 45,000 to 55,000 clones, about 80% seen once. The time point here: blood 2 weeks post-SBRT. Treatment meaning: 15 Gy SBRT to primary tumor, nephrectomy 4 weeks later. This renal cell carcinoma was of the clear cell type. Of note for this clone: No antigen is known for it.

The CDR3 runs to 15 residues. Trimming took off 8 bases at V and 8 bases at J, with 21 bases between the two ends. Germline V gene data show CDR1 as KGHSH and CDR2 as LQKENI. The rearrangement links TRBV18 to TRBJ1-4, with D possibly TRBD1 on 6 matching bases. The source of this sequence is a woman in her 70s with renal cell carcinoma. Sequenced material: blood, taken from a patient whose treatment included radiotherapy and nephrectomy. The DNA of the CDR3 is TGTGCCAGCAGCACCGCGGTGGGGGCCAGGGAAAAACTGTTTTTT. This encodes CASSTAVGAREKLFF.